Sequencing of this T cell receptor (beta chain) was carried out in a study of blood T cells in healthy people across ages. Study-level information: Template switching caught about one barcoded beta molecule for each two T cells.

The use of a sample-barcoded 5' primer and a J-beta primer mix characterized a second PCR of roughly 7 to 11 cycles. The study obtained at least 2.5 million CDR3-containing paired-end reads from every sample. TCRdb re-called the 5' RACE reads through MiXCR, storing one row per CDR3 protein. The sample has roughly 2 million distinct CDR3 sequences, about 49% seen once. General study results and limits: Because sorting was not performed, PBMCs prevented conclusive naive versus antigen-experienced comparison.

Worth noting for this clonotype: No antigen is known for it.

The clonotype comes from a middle-aged woman in good health. Input material: blood.

Here the CDR3 reads CASSLAPGVMNTEAFF. The CDR3 DNA is TGTGCCAGCAGTTTAGCCCCCGGGGTCATGAACACTGAAGCTTTCTTT. V usage is TRBV28 and J usage is TRBJ1-1; D gene uncertain. Trimming took 2 bases from V and 0 from J, leaving 13 bases between them. Germline assignment: CDR1 MDHEN and CDR2 SYDVKM. This CDR3 comprises 16 residues.